This T cell receptor beta chain is drawn from a study of T cell clonality in common variable immunodeficiency. Broader study findings: Compared with healthy controls, CVID subjects showed increased TCRbeta clonality, mostly in about a third. CVID patient heterogeneity limited repertoire-clinical complication correlations. Reportedly, TCR beta sequences from common variable immunodeficiency showed fewer deletions and N-nucleotide insertions.

Reduced serum IgG, IgA and/or IgM plus specific antibody deficiency defined CVID. Blood samples were heparinized, roughly 4.5 to 8.5 ml per donor. This clone was counted at least ten times. Its antigen is unidentified. The read finishes 3 residues shy of the CDR3 end, and the germline J gene is used to complete it. Method: immunoSEQ multiplex PCR; TCRdb's copy keeps in-frame clones and lacks some. The sample includes about 26,000 clones, none of them occurring once. CDR3 length equals 14 residues. CDR1 is SGHTA and CDR2 is FQGTGA in the germline V gene. The specimen sequenced was peripheral blood mononuclear cells. The source is a human donor with common variable immunodeficiency. The J gene is TRBJ1-1, the V gene TRBV7-3; 8 positions agree with TRBD1. The DNA read from the CDR3 is TGTGCCAGCAGCATTACGCCCCGACAGGGGAAA. Its translation: CASSITPRQGK. In full, the CDR3 reads CASSITPRQGKAFF.